This T cell receptor (beta chain) was sequenced for a study of cytomegalovirus exposure and HLA in healthy donors. Study-level information: A data release that came early held approximately 85 million unique TCRs from HLA-typed donors.

Findings and limits, study-wide: Reports state that TCR beta sequences accurately predicted most subjects' HLA-A and HLA-B alleles.

Germline-derived CDR1 and CDR2 are SNHLY and FYNNEI. This CDR3 has 13 residues. Trimming cost V 5 bases and J 7 bases, with 14 bases left between them. Sampled while nominally healthy, donors likely had unrecorded immune exposures. PCR primers comprised 60 Vbeta and 13 Jbeta primers. Clones were read by immunoSEQ multiplex PCR, and TCRdb kept only the in-frame ones, dropping some. The profile shows approximately 100,000 clones, roughly 69% of them singletons. Remarks on this clone: The antigen is not known.

The receptor's source is a human donor in good health. Specimen: PBMCs. The genes are TRBV2 and TRBJ1-2; D call uncertain. Here the CDR3 DNA reads TGTGCCAGCAGTAGGTTCCCGGAGACTGGCTACACCTTC. It translates to CASSRFPETGYTF.